This T cell receptor (beta chain) was recorded in a study of T cell responses to AZD1222 COVID-19 vaccine. Sequencing used immunoSEQ multiplex PCR; TCRdb keeps in-frame clones, though not all of them. Among approximately 140,000 clones listed, 75% to 90% were seen once. This clone was seen just once. The germline V gene encodes CDR1 ENHRY and CDR2 SYGVKD. Trimming removed 11 bases at V and 2 bases at J, with 15 bases between. The CDR3 extends over 13 amino acids. The source is an adult who received the AZD1222 COVID-19 vaccine. Sequencing used peripheral blood, obtained 28 days after the second AZD1222 dose. This sequence joins TRBV10-3 and TRBJ1-1; D may be TRBD1 (5 bases). CDR3 sequence reads: CALTPDRNTEAFF. The CDR3 DNA reads as TGTGCCCTCACCCCCGACAGAAACACTGAAGCTTTCTTT.